This T cell receptor beta chain emerged from a study of naive and memory T cell subsets (dated by TCRdb to about 2017). Looking at the study overall: According to the figure summarizing the samples, there were about 10 blood donors, 7 tuberculin skin test biopsies and 3 saline control biopsies. PCR2 was typically performed as a SYBR Green qPCR that was stopped at a set threshold, although end-point PCR (around 6 cycles) could be used instead for low-input samples.

This clonotype was recorded a few times. This clone's antigen is unknown. No base quality values were provided; no much bigger clone lies one nucleotide off. The study reported a robust and sensitive protocol to amplify, sequence and analyze TCRs, based on 3' ligation of a UMI-containing oligonucleotide to TCR cDNA. Whole blood analysis involved drawing roughly 2.6 ml of peripheral blood from adult healthy volunteers into Tempus tubes and then extracting RNA following the manufacturer's instructions. Total RNA, without cell sorting, was DNase treated with RQ1 DNase before reverse transcription, targeting 1 to 1000 ng input. To check how robust the pipeline was in samples where T cells make up a minority population, libraries were built from skin biopsies and whole blood. The library was obtained by 5' RACE. The ligated cDNA was amplified by four rounds of PCR, in which nested alpha and beta constant region primers were used together with the SP2 primer. TCR RNA was reverse transcribed with SuperScript IV using alpha and beta constant region primers for the blood and skin samples. Using T4 RNA ligase 1, an oligonucleotide carrying both the Illumina SP2 primer and a UMI was ligated onto the 3' end of the cDNA. The 12-nucleotide UMI was composed of two random hexamers separated by an eight-base spacer, which was included to prevent hairpin formation. TCR alpha and beta chain libraries were processed separately from the second PCR onward, with dual indexing for multiplexing. After pooling, the indexed libraries were analyzed by capillary electrophoresis and sequenced on either an Illumina MiSeq or NextSeq. To boost base diversity and improve cluster recognition, PhiX DNA at roughly 4.5-7% was spiked into the libraries. Processing in the source paper ran as follows. Demultiplexor took UMIs from read 2, joined the UMIs to the TCR sequence from read 1, and separated reads according to sample indices. Decombinator identified V and J genes and V-J junctions and gave each TCR a five-part identifier that included V and J deletions. UMIs were used by Collapsinator to correct sequencing errors and PCR amplification heterogeneity, so that a UMI-based abundance was obtained for each TCR. CDR3Translator turned identifiers into nucleotide sequence, translated the nucleotide sequence into amino acids, and pulled out CDR3 regions based on terminal motifs. After normalization to the amount of input RNA, error-corrected alpha and beta TCR counts from blood and skin were compared. TCRdb took the public reads, trimmed them with fastp at Q25, ran MiXCR for clone calling and kept in-frame beta chains. Rows are unified per CDR3 protein, each entry keeping the most common DNA and genes. TCRdb, not the original authors, processed these V and J calls. The sample table shows about 62,000 distinct CDR3 sequences, and approximately 8.5% are seen once. Roughly 21% of the sample comes from the top ten.

Results and caveats for the whole study, not just this receptor: The RNA-based method was acknowledged to be potentially sensitive to changes in TCR transcripts with T cell activation and differentiation.

The germline V gene gives CDR1 as SGDLS and CDR2 as YYNGEE. After removal of 0 bases from V and 3 bases from J, the junction retains 1 base not matched to a gene. Spanning cysteine to phenylalanine, the CDR3 consists of 15 amino acids. Left in the record is the CDR3 DNA by itself, 45 bases read in frame from the first base. The clonotype comes from a female donor in good health. The chain uses TRBV9 and TRBJ1-5; TRBD1 lines up with 9 middle nucleotides. CDR3 loop: CASSVGTGANQPQHF. In nucleotides, the sequence is TGTGCCAGCAGCGTAGGGACAGGGGCCAATCAGCCCCAGCATTTT.